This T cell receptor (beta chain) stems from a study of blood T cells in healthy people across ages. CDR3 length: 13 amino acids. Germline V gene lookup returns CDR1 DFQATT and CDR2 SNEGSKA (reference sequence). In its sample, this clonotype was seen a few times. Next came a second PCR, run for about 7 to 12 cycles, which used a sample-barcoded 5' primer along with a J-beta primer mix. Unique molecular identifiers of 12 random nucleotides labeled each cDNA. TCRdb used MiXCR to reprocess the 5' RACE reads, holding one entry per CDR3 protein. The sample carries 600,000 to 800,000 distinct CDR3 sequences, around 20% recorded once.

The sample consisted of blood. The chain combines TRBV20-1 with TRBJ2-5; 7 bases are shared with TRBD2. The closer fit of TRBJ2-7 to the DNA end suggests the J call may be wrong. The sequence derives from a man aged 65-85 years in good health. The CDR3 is CSARDSSGGEQYF. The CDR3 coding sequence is TGCAGTGCTAGAGATTCCTCGGGGGGCGAGCAGTACTTC.